These 15 T cell receptor beta chains came from one sample sequenced in a study of T cell responses to AZD1222 COVID-19 vaccine (dated by TCRdb to the early 2020s). The time point label, read with the paper, signifies: about 28 days (+/-7) after the second vaccine dose. The meaning of the sample's treatment or condition label: meningococcal conjugate vaccine given as trial control. The library was prepared using the immunoSEQ multiplex PCR assay. TCRdb took over this immuneACCESS table, retaining in-frame rearrangements with V and J assigned. Such tables are incomplete; in checked studies, under half of the missing clones stem from an unresolved V gene, and the remainder is unexplained. The sample data list approximately 180,000 clones, and roughly nine tenths of these were observed just once. The ten largest clonotypes hold roughly 4% of the sample. The source was peripheral blood, collected 28 days after the second dose of the MenACWY control vaccine. These receptors all stem from an adult who received the MenACWY meningococcal vaccine as a control.

This clone was detected a few times. The J gene is TRBJ1-2, the V gene TRBV7-2; 11 bases map to TRBD1. Trimming took 3 bases from V and 11 from J; bases not matched to a gene: 2. Germline V gene sequence: CDR1 SGHTA, CDR2 FQGNSA. The CDR3 has 12 residues. The DNA of the CDR3 is TGTGCCAGCAGCTTGGACAGGGGGCTTTACACCTTC. It yields the protein CASSLDRGLYTF. Full variable domain (outside the CDR3, taken from reference TRBV7-2 and TRBJ1-2): GAGVSQSPSNKVTEKGKDVELRCDPISGHTALYWYRQSLGQGLEFLIYFQGNSAPDKSGLPSDRFSAERTGGSVSTLTIQRTQQEDSAVYLCASSLDRGLYTFGSGTRLTVV.

The gene calls are TRBV18 and TRBJ1-6; D is uncertain. The CDR3 loop spans 13 amino acids. V dropped 4 bases and J dropped 6 bases, with 7 bases sitting between them. The germline V gene encodes CDR1 KGHSH and CDR2 LQKENI. In DNA, the CDR3 is TGTGCCAGCTCACGGGAGGTTAATTCACCCCTCCACTTT. It encodes CASSREVNSPLHF.

The chain joins TRBV19 to TRBJ1-2, with a tentative D call TRBD1 (6 bases). The CDR3 is 13 amino acids. CDR1 and CDR2 (germline): LNHDA, SQIVND (reference sequence). The ends were cut back, 5 bases at V and 8 bases at J, with 15 bases in the middle. In nucleotides, the CDR3 is TGTGCCAGTAGTCCTCCCGGGACAACCGGCTACACCTTC. Its translation is CASSPPGTTGYTF.

The chain is built from TRBV4-1 and TRBJ2-5; D unclear. V lost 2 bases and J 5 bases, leaving 12 bases between the germline ends. CDR1 and CDR2 (germline): MGHRA, YSYEKL. This CDR3 region has 14 residues. The CDR3 DNA reads as TGCGCCAGCAGCCAATTTGGCCTCGCGGAGACCCAGTACTTC. Protein product: CASSQFGLAETQYF.

V is TRBV7-2 and J is TRBJ2-2; 8 positions agree with TRBD1. The germline V gene encodes CDR1 SGHTA and CDR2 FQGNSA. The CDR3 loop spans 15 amino acids. V lost 2 bases and J lost 6; bases outside the gene matches: 5. The CDR3 bases are TGTGCCAGCAGCTTACAGGGGGCTAGTGCCGGGGAGCTGTTTTTT. Encoded protein: CASSLQGASAGELFF.

The gene calls are TRBV27 and TRBJ1-5; weak D call: TRBD1 (5 bases). The CDR3 is 15 amino acids. Trimming cost V 1 base and J 7 bases, with 14 bases left between them. Germline V gene data show CDR1 as MNHEY and CDR2 as SMNVEV (reference sequence). The CDR3 DNA is TGTGCCAGCAGTTTATATTGGAGCGGGGCCCAGCCCCAGCATTTT. As protein: CASSLYWSGAQPQHF.

This chain joins TRBV7-2 and TRBJ1-4; D gene uncertain. CDR1 SGHTA and CDR2 FQGNSA come from the germline V gene. The CDR3 extends over 15 amino acids. V was cut by 4 bases and J by 7 bases, with 16 bases left in between. CDR3 in amino acids: CASSWRDPRSEKLFF. The CDR3 DNA sequence: TGTGCCAGCAGCTGGAGGGATCCCAGGTCTGAAAAACTGTTTTTT.

The rearrangement joins TRBV5-1 to TRBJ1-2; 7 bases fit TRBD1. V shed 0 bases and J 3 bases; nucleotides not matched to a gene: 8. CDR1 and CDR2 from the germline V gene are SGHRS and YFSETQ. The CDR3 covers 16 residues. CDR3: CASSLGRTTGDYGYTF. CDR3 nucleotide sequence: TGCGCCAGCAGCTTGGGCCGTACTACAGGGGACTATGGCTACACCTTC. The full variable domain, in which reference TRBV5-1 and TRBJ1-2 provide the parts outside the CDR3, is KAGVTQTPRYLIKTRGQQVTLSCSPISGHRSVSWYQQTPGQGLQFLFEYFSETQRNKGNFPGRFSGRQFSNSRSEMNVSTLELGDSALYLCASSLGRTTGDYGYTFGSGTRLTVV.

The V call is TRBV7-2, the J call TRBJ2-7; 7 nucleotides agree with TRBD1. V shed 5 bases and J 0 bases; nucleotides not matched to a gene: 4. Germline loops: CDR1 SGHTA, CDR2 FQGNSA. This CDR3 contains 14 residues. For the CDR3, the DNA is TGTGCCAGCAGCGCCCGGGACAGCTCCTACGAGCAGTACTTC. It yields the protein CASSARDSSYEQYF.

This chain uses TRBV9 with TRBJ1-2; D ambiguous. The length of the CDR3 is 13 residues. V lost 0 bases to trimming and J lost 4 bases, with 7 bases between them. The germline CDR1 and CDR2 sequences are SGDLS and YYNGEE. DNA for the CDR3: TGTGCCAGCAGCGTAGCTACTGCCTATGGCTACACCTTC. It is translated as CASSVATAYGYTF. The full variable domain, completed using reference TRBV9 and TRBJ1-2, is DSGVTQTPKHLITATGQRVTLRCSPRSGDLSVYWYQQSLDQGLQFLIQYYNGEERAKGNILERFSAQQFPDLHSELNLSSLELGDSALYFCASSVATAYGYTFGSGTRLTVV.

This sequence joins TRBV3-1 (or the pseudogene TRBV3-2) and TRBJ1-1; D is uncertain. V was clipped by 3 bases and J by 5 bases, with 13 bases between them. Looked up from germline, CDR1 is LGHDT and CDR2 is YNNKEL (reference sequence). The CDR3 loop spans 14 amino acids. CDR3 nucleotide sequence: TGTGCCAGCAGCCATTGGGATCGAGGGACTGAAGCTTTCTTT. Translated: CASSHWDRGTEAFF.

This clone showed up just once. The genes are TRBV7-2 and TRBJ2-4; D is uncertain. Trimming removed 1 base from V and 0 bases from J, with 13 bases in between. This CDR3 is 17 amino acids long. The germline CDR1 and CDR2 sequences are SGHTA and FQGNSA. The CDR3 reads CASSLVPAILAKNIQYF. CDR3 DNA sequence: TGTGCCAGCAGCTTAGTTCCAGCTATCCTAGCCAAAAACATTCAGTACTTC.

This chain uses TRBV19 with TRBJ1-4; D might be TRBD1 (5 bases). CDR3 length: 14 amino acids. Per the germline V gene, CDR1 is LNHDA and CDR2 is SQIVND (reference sequence). V was shortened by 5 bases and J by 7 bases, with 14 bases between the two germline ends. Written as DNA, the CDR3 is TGTGCCAGTAGTGTTCGCCGGGGCGGTGAAAAACTGTTTTTT. This translates into CASSVRRGGEKLFF.

In this sample, this clone turned up a few times. J is TRBJ2-1 and V is TRBV15; D is possibly TRBD1 or TRBD2 (6 bases each). The CDR3 contains 14 residues. V lost 3 bases and J 6 bases, leaving 12 bases between the germline ends. The germline gives CDR1 LNHNV, CDR2 YYDKDF (reference sequence). The CDR3 DNA sequence: TGTGCCACCAGCAGGAGGGGGGTAAGCAATGAGCAGTTCTTC. This translates into CATSRRGVSNEQFF.

This sequence joins TRBV11-2 and TRBJ1-5, with D uncertain. CDR3 length: 15 amino acids. The ends were cut back, 5 bases at V and 0 bases at J, with 11 bases in the middle. Germline V CDR1 and CDR2: SGHAT, FQNNGV. CDR3: CASSIAGLSNQPQHF. CDR3 DNA sequence: TGTGCCAGCAGCATCGCGGGCCTTAGCAATCAGCCCCAGCATTTT. Looking up the rest from reference TRBV11-2 and TRBJ1-5 gives the full variable domain: EAGVAQSPRYKIIEKRQSVAFWCNPISGHATLYWYQQILGQGPKLLIQFQNNGVVDDSQLPKDRFSAERLKGVDSTLKIQPAKLEDSAVYLCASSIAGLSNQPQHFGDGTRLSIL.